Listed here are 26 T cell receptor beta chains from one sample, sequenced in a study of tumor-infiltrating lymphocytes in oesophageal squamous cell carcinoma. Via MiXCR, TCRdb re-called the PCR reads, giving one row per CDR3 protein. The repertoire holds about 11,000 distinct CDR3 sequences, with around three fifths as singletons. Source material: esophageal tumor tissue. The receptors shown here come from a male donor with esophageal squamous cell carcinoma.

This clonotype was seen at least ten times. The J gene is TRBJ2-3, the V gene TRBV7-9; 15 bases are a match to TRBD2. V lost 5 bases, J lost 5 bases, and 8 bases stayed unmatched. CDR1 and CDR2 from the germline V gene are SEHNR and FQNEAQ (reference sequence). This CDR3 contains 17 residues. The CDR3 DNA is TGTGCCAGCAGCCGGACTAGCGGGGGGGCTTTTATAGATACGCAGTATTTT. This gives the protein CASSRTSGGAFIDTQYF.

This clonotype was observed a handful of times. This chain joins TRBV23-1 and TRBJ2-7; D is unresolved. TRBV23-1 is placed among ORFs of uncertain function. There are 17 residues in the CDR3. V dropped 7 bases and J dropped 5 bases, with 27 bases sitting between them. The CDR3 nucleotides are TGCGCCAGCATTTCAGTTCCGGCGTCCGGGTCCCCCCACGAGCAGTACTTC. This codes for CASISVPASGSPHEQYF.

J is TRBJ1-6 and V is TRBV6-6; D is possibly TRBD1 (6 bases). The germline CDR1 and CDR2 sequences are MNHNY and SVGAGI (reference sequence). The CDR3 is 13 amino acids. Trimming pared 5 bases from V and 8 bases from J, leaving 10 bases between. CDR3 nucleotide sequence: TGTGCCAGCAGTACGGACAGAGATTCACCCCTCCACTTT. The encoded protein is CASSTDRDSPLHF.

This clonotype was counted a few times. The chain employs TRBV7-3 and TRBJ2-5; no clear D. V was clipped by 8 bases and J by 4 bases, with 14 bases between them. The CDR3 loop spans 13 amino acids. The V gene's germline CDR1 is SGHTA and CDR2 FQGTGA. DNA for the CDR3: TGTGCCAGCTCGTCGGGCAGAGGAGAGACCCAGTACTTC. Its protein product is CASSSGRGETQYF.

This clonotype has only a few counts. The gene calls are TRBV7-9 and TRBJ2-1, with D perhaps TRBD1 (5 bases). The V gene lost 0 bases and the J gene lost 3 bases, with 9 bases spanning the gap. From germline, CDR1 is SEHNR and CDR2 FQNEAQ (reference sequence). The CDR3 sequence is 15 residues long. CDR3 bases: TGTGCCAGCAGCTTAGCAGGGGCCAACTACAATGAGCAGTTCTTC. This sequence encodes CASSLAGANYNEQFF.

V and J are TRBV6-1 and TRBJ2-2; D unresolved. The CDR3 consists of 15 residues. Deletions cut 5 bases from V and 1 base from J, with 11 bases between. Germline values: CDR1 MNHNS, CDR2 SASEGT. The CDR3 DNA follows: TGTGCCAGCAGTTCTAACGGAGTGAACACCGGGGAGCTGTTTTTT. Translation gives CASSSNGVNTGELFF.

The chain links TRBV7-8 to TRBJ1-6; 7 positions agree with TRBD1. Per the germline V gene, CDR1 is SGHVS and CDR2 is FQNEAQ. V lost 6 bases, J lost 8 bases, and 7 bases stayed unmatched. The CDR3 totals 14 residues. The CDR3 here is CASSSTGQYSPLHF. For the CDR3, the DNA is TGTGCCAGCAGTTCGACAGGGCAGTATTCACCCCTCCACTTT.

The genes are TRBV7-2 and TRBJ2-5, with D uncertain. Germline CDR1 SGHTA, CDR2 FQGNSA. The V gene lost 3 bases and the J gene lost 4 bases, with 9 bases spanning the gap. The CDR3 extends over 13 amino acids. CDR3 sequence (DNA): TGTGCCAGCAGCTTCAGCGTGGGAGAGACCCAGTACTTC. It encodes CASSFSVGETQYF.

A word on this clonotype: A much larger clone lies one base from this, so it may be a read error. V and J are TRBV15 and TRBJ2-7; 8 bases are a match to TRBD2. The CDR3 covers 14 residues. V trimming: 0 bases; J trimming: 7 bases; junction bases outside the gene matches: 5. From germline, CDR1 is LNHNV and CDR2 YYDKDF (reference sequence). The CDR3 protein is CATSRDLTSGEQYF. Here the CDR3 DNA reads TGTGCCACCAGCAGAGATTTAACTAGCGGTGAGCAGTACTTC.

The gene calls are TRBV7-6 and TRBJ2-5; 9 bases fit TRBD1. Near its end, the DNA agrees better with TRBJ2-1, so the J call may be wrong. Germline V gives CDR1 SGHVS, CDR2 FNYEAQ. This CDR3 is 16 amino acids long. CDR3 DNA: TGTGCCAGCAGCCGGAACCCGGGACAGGGATACGACGAGCAGTTCTTC. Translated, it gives CASSRNPGQGYDEQFF.

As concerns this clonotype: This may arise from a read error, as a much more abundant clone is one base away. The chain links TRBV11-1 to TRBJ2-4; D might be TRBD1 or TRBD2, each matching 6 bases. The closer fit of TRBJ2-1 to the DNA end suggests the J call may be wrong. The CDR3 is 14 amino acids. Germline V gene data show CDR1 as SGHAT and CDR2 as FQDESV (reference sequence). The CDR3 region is CASSLGGAGETQFF. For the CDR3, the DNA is TGTGCCAGCAGCTTAGGGGGGGCTGGGGAGACCCAGTTCTTC.

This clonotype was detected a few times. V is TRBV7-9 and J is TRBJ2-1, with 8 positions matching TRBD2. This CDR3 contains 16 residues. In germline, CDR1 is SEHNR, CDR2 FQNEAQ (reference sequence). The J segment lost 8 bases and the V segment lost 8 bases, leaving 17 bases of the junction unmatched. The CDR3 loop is CASGDLFGFGGDEQFF. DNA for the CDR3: TGTGCCAGCGGCGACCTATTCGGATTCGGGGGGGATGAGCAGTTCTTC.

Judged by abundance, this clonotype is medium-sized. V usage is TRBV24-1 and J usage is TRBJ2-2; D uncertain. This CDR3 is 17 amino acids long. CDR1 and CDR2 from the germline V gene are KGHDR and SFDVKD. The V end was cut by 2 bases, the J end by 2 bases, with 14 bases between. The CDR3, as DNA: TGTGCCACCAGTGATTCCCGGACCACACTAAACACCGGGGAGCTGTTTTTT. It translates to CATSDSRTTLNTGELFF.

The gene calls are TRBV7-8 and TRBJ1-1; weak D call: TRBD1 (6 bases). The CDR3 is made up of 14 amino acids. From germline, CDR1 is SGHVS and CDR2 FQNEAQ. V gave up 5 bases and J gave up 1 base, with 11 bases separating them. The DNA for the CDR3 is TGTGCCAGCAGCCTAGGGGGGGCGAACACTGAAGCTTTCTTT. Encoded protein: CASSLGGANTEAFF.

The CDR3 loop is CASSFATVRTGELFF. CDR3 sequence (DNA): TGTGCCAGCAGCTTCGCGACAGTTAGGACCGGGGAGCTGTTTTTT. The J gene is TRBJ2-2, the V gene TRBV7-2; TRBD1 is a possible D gene (5 bases). Deletions cut 3 bases from V and 5 bases from J, with 13 bases between. The CDR3 is 15 residues long. Germline V gene data show CDR1 as SGHTA and CDR2 as FQGNSA.

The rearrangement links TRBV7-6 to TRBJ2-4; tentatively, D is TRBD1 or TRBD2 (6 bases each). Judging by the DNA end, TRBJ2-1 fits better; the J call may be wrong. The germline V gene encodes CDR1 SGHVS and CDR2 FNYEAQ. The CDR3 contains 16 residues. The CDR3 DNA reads TGTGCCAGCAGCTTAGTAACAGGGACTTTTGCCTACGAGCAGTTCTTC. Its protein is CASSLVTGTFAYEQFF.

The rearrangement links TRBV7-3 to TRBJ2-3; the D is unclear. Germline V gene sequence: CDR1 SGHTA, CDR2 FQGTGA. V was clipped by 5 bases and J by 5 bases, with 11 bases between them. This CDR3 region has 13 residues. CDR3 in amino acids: CASSATSGDTQYF. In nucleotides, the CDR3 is TGTGCCAGCAGCGCAACCTCCGGAGATACGCAGTATTTT.

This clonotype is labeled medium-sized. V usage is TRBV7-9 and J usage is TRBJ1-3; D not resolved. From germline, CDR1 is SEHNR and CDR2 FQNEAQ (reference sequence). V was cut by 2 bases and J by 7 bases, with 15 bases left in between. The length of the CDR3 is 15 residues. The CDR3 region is CASSLLEYGRNTIYF. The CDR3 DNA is TGTGCCAGCAGCTTATTGGAATATGGCCGCAACACCATATATTTT.

The CDR3 DNA is TGTGCCAGCAGTTTGTACAGGAACACTGAAGCTTTCTTT. This encodes CASSLYRNTEAFF. V is TRBV12-3 or TRBV12-4 and J is TRBJ1-1; D is ambiguous. This CDR3 region has 13 residues. V lost 3 bases and J 1 base, leaving 6 bases between the germline ends.

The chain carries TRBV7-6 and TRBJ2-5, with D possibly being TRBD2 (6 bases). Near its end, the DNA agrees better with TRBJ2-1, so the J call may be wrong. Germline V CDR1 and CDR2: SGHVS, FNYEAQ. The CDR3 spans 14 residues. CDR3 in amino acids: CASSLDLWDSEQFF. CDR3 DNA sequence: TGTGCCAGCAGCTTAGATTTATGGGACTCTGAGCAGTTCTTC.

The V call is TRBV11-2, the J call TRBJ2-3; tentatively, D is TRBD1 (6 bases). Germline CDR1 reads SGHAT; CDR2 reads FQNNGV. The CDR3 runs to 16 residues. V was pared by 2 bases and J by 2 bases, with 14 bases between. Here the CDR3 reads CASSLPTGKDTDTQYF. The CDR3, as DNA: TGTGCCAGCAGCTTACCCACAGGGAAGGACACAGATACGCAGTATTTT. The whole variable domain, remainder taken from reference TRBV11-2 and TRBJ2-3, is EAGVAQSPRYKIIEKRQSVAFWCNPISGHATLYWYQQILGQGPKLLIQFQNNGVVDDSQLPKDRFSAERLKGVDSTLKIQPAKLEDSAVYLCASSLPTGKDTDTQYFGPGTRLTVL.

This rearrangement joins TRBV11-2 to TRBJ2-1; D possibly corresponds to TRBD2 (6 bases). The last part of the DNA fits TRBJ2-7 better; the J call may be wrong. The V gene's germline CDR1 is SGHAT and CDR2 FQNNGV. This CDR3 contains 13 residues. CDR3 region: CASSAGLPHEQYF. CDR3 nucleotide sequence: TGTGCCAGCAGCGCCGGACTACCTCACGAGCAGTACTTC.

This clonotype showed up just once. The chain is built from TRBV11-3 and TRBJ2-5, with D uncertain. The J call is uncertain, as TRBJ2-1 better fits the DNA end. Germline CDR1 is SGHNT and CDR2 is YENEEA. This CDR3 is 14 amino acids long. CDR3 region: CASSPSAVVNEQFF. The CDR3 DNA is TGTGCCAGCAGCCCATCAGCCGTGGTAAATGAGCAGTTCTTC.

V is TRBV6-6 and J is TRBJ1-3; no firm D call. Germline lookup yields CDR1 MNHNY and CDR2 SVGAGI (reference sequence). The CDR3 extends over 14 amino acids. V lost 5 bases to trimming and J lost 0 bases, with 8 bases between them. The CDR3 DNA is TGTGCCAGCAGTGCTCATAGCTCTGGAAACACCATATATTTT. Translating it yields CASSAHSSGNTIYF.

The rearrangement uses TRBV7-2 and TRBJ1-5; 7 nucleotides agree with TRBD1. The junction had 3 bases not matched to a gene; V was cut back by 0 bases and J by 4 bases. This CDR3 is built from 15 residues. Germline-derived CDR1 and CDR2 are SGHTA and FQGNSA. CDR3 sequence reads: CASSLAGGGNQPQHF. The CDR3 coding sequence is TGTGCCAGCAGCTTAGCAGGGGGCGGGAATCAGCCCCAGCATTTT.

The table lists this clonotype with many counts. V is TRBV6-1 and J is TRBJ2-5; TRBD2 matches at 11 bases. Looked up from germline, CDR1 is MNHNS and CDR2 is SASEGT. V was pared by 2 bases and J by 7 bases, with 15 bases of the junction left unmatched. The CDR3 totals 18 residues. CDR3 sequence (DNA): TGTGCCAGCAGTGAAAAGGCCCGGGGGCTAGCGGGAGGTGGGACCCAGTACTTC. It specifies CASSEKARGLAGGGTQYF.